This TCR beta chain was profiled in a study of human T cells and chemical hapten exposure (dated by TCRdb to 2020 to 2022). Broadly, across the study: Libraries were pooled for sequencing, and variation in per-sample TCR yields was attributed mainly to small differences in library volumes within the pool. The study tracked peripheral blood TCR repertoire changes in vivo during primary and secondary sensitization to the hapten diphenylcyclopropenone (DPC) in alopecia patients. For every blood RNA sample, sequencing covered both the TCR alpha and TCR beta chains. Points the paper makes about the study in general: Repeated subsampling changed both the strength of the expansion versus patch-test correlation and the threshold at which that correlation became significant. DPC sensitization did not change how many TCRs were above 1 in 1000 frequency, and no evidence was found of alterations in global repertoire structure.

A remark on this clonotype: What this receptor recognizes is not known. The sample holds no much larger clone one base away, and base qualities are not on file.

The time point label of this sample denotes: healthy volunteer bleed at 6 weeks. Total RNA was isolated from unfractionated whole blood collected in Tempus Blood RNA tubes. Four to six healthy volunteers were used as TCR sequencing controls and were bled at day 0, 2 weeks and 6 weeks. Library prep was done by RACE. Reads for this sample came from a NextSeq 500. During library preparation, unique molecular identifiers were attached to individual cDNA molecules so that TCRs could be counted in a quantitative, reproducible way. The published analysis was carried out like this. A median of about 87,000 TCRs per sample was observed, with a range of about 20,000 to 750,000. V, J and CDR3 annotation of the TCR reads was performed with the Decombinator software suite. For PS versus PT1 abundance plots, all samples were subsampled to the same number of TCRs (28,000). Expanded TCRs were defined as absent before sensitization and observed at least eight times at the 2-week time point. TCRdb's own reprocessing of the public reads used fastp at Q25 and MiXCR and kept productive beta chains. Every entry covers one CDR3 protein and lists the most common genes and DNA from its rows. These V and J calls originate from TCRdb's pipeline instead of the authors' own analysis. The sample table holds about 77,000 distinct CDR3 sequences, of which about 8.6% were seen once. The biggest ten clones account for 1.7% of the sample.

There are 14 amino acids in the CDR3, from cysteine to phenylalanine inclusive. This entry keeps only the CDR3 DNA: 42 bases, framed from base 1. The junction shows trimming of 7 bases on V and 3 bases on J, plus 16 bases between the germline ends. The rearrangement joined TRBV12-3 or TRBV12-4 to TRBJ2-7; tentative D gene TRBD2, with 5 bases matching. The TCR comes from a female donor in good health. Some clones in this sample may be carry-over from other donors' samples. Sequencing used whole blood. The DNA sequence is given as TGTGCCAGCACCTCGGGGATTGAGGGCTACGAGCAGTACTTC. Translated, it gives CASTSGIEGYEQYF.